The rows below give T cell receptor beta chains drawn from one sample of a study of regulatory T cells in long-lasting Graves disease. TCRdb used MiXCR to reprocess the multiplex PCR reads, holding one entry per CDR3 protein. The data contain around 480,000 distinct CDR3 sequences, around 15% of them seen just once; the ten biggest clones take up 10% to 15%. In addition, the sample was reused for a study of T cells in Graves' hyperthyroidism and ophthalmopathy.

This sample comprised peripheral blood mononuclear cells (PBMCs), obtained at new diagnosis, from a patient treated with antithyroid drugs. These receptors all come from a man aged 35 to 55 with Graves disease. CDR3s include the opening cysteine and the closing phenylalanine or tryptophan. The D gene is left open where the match is weak. Size is stated for part of the rows, as once, few or many counts, or as a class when the clone is expanded.

clone_size,v_call,j_call,d_call,cdr3_aa,cdr3_nt
few,TRBV7-3,TRBJ1-5,.,CASSPVGRFNQPQHF,TGTGCCAGCAGCCCCGTCGGACGGTTCAATCAGCCCCAGCATTTT
.,TRBV20-1,TRBJ2-1,.,CSARDPRLAYEQFF,TGCAGTGCTAGAGATCCCAGGCTAGCCTACGAGCAGTTCTTC
many,TRBV20-1,TRBJ1-1,TRBD1,CSATRQGKTEAFF,TGCAGTGCTACCAGACAGGGAAAAACTGAAGCTTTCTTT
many,TRBV7-2,TRBJ2-5,.,CASSRYKGLQETQYF,TGTGCCAGCAGCCGTTATAAGGGGCTCCAAGAGACCCAGTACTTC
few,TRBV30,TRBJ2-4,.,CAWRGVAKNIQYF,TGTGCCTGGAGGGGGGTAGCCAAAAACATTCAGTACTTC
many,TRBV3-1,TRBJ1-1,.,CASSQFTGGGTEAFF,TGTGCCAGCAGCCAATTTACGGGGGGAGGCACTGAAGCTTTCTTT
few,TRBV10-3,TRBJ1-1,.,CAISESTGLNTEAFF,TGTGCCATCAGTGAGTCAACAGGACTGAACACTGAAGCTTTCTTT
many,TRBV11-2,TRBJ2-1,TRBD1,CASSSGTGLFNEQFF,TGTGCCAGCAGCTCCGGGACAGGGCTTTTCAATGAGCAGTTCTTC
many,TRBV2,TRBJ1-6,TRBD1,CASKWTGNSPLHF,TGTGCCAGCAAGTGGACAGGGAATTCACCCCTCCACTTT
many,TRBV27,TRBJ1-1,.,CASSLRVGKNTEAFF,TGTGCCAGCAGTTTAAGGGTTGGGAAGAACACTGAAGCTTTCTTT
many,TRBV28,TRBJ1-2,.,CASSLLLPGDVGYTF,TGTGCCAGCAGTTTACTTCTTCCAGGGGATGTGGGCTACACCTTC
many,TRBV7-2,TRBJ2-7,.,CASSPDPRVYEQYF,TGTGCCAGCAGCCCAGACCCCAGGGTGTACGAGCAGTACTTC
.,TRBV7-2,TRBJ2-7,.,CASSSGHSYEQYF,TGTGCCAGCAGCTCGGGACACAGCTACGAGCAGTACTTC
.,TRBV6-1,TRBJ2-1,.,CASSRGGLKSGNEQFF,TGTGCCAGCAGCAGAGGGGGGTTGAAGTCAGGGAATGAGCAGTTCTTC
many,TRBV5-1,TRBJ2-2,TRBD1,CASRPGQGMAGELFF,TGCGCCAGCAGGCCGGGACAGGGAATGGCCGGGGAGCTGTTTTTT
many,TRBV28,TRBJ2-3,.,CASSLCPDAACTQYF,TGTGCCAGCAGTTTATGCCCCGATGCAGCCTGCACGCAGTATTTT
many,TRBV30,TRBJ2-4,.,CAWKGVNIQYF,TGTGCCTGGAAGGGGGTTAACATTCAGTACTTC
.,TRBV20-1,TRBJ1-5,.,CSPNGTPLVAQHF,TGCAGCCCTAACGGGACTCCGTTGGTGGCCCAGCATTTT
many,TRBV7-8,TRBJ1-2,.,CASSEENPDVYGYTF,TGTGCCAGCAGCGAAGAAAACCCCGATGTCTATGGCTACACCTTC
many,TRBV28,TRBJ1-1,.,CASSTPPLRYMNTEAFF,TGTGCCAGCAGCACCCCCCCTTTACGGTATATGAACACTGAAGCTTTCTTT
many,TRBV5-4,TRBJ2-5,.,CASSLDVGPKETQYF,TGTGCCAGCAGCTTGGATGTGGGGCCGAAGGAGACCCAGTACTTC
many,TRBV7-9,TRBJ2-7,.,CASSLAQGRGLFEQYF,TGTGCCAGCAGCTTAGCGCAGGGACGGGGGCTCTTCGAGCAGTACTTC
many,TRBV30,TRBJ2-4,.,CAWSKWAGTIQYF,TGTGCCTGGAGTAAGTGGGCAGGGACCATTCAGTACTTC
many,TRBV11-2,TRBJ2-1,.,CASSPTSRYNEQFF,TGTGCCAGCAGCCCCACTAGCCGATACAATGAGCAGTTCTTC
many,TRBV5-1,TRBJ2-7,TRBD1,CASSSGQGGLEQYF,TGTGCCAGCAGCTCGGGACAGGGGGGTCTGGAGCAGTACTTC
many,TRBV12-3/TRBV12-4,TRBJ2-2,.,CASSLQGWTGELFF,TGTGCCAGCAGTTTACAGGGTTGGACCGGGGAGCTGTTTTTT
.,TRBV15,TRBJ1-5,.,CATSRDGTKGSQPQHF,TGTGCCACCAGCAGAGATGGAACCAAAGGAAGTCAGCCCCAGCATTTT
.,TRBV5-1,TRBJ2-7,.,CASSLEGIGYEQYF,TGCGCCAGCAGCTTGGAAGGGATCGGCTACGAGCAGTACTTC
many,TRBV6-2/TRBV6-3,TRBJ2-3,.,CASSYSGVQTDTQYF,TGTGCCAGCAGTTACTCAGGCGTTCAGACAGATACGCAGTATTTT
many,TRBV5-1,TRBJ2-7,TRBD1,CASRVVQGVLYEQYF,TGCGCCAGCAGAGTAGTACAGGGGGTCCTCTACGAGCAGTACTTC
many,TRBV12-3/TRBV12-4,TRBJ2-1,TRBD2,CASSPGLDEQFF,TGTGCCAGCAGTCCGGGACTAGATGAGCAGTTCTTC
.,TRBV2,TRBJ2-3,.,CASTTQGTIDTQYF,TGTGCCAGCACCACACAGGGTACGATAGATACGCAGTATTTT
many,TRBV5-1,TRBJ2-3,.,CASSFSDPSTDTQYF,TGCGCCAGCAGCTTCAGCGACCCTAGCACAGATACGCAGTATTTT
.,TRBV20-1,TRBJ1-1,TRBD1,CSARDRTGGLTEAFF,TGCAGTGCTAGAGATCGGACAGGGGGCCTCACTGAAGCTTTCTTT
.,TRBV19,TRBJ2-1,.,CASRKDGVAYNEQFF,TGTGCCAGTAGGAAGGACGGGGTGGCATACAATGAGCAGTTCTTC
few,TRBV19,TRBJ2-3,TRBD1,CASRSRGTGGPDTQYF,TGTGCCAGTAGGTCGAGGGGGACAGGGGGCCCAGATACGCAGTATTTT
many,TRBV3-1,TRBJ2-7,.,CASGGLSEQYF,TGTGCCAGCGGCGGGTTGTCTGAGCAGTACTTC
.,TRBV29-1,TRBJ1-4,.,CSVGGLSNEKLFF,TGCAGCGTTGGGGGTTTGTCTAATGAAAAACTGTTTTTT